These T cell receptor beta chains were read from a single sample in a study of OX40 agonist ivuxolimab in advanced cancers. Using immunoSEQ multiplex PCR, the repertoire was profiled, and TCRdb retains in-frame clones only, with some absent. Of about 15,000 clones listed, 50% to 75% are singletons. The source material was CD4+ or CD8+ T cells sorted from blood, sampled in a trial of the OX40 agonist ivuxolimab. The receptor set was obtained from an adult with an advanced solid tumor such as melanoma, head and neck, liver or kidney cancer. Both conserved end residues are part of each CDR3. Each record gives: J gene, V gene, D gene, CDR3 protein. A D gene is named only where the DNA matches it firmly.

TRBJ2-5	TRBV13	-	CASSLRGQQETQYF
TRBJ2-3	TRBV7-2	-	CASSPRAHTDTQYF
TRBJ2-7	TRBV6-5	-	CASSPSWGYEQYF
TRBJ1-1	TRBV27	-	CASSLYRSTEAFF
TRBJ1-1	TRBV30	TRBD1	CAWSVFGQVTEAFF
TRBJ2-1	TRBV6-1	TRBD1	CASTIKGGFNNEQFF
TRBJ2-7	TRBV5-4	-	CASSPDSSYEQYF
TRBJ1-5	TRBV19	-	CASRVGNQPQHF
TRBJ2-7	TRBV6-1	TRBD1	CASIGTESYEQYF
TRBJ2-3	TRBV9	-	CASSVDHRADTQYF
TRBJ2-7	TRBV9	-	CASSVAGYGHEQYF
TRBJ2-1	TRBV6-5	TRBD2	CASSQTSGAYNEQFF
TRBJ1-2	TRBV7-9	TRBD1	CASSPGQGNYGYTF
TRBJ1-3	TRBV6-1	-	CASSDFPTVTDRNTIYF
TRBJ2-7	TRBV5-4	-	CASEGTGSYEQYF
TRBJ2-7	TRBV29-1	-	CSVETETPYEQYF
TRBJ1-6	TRBV5-8	-	CASSLIKSPLHF
TRBJ1-5	TRBV9	-	CASSVDDSNQPQHF
TRBJ2-1	TRBV9	TRBD2	CASSDSGREYNEQFF
TRBJ2-5	TRBV9	TRBD2	CASSPSGLVGETQYF
TRBJ1-2	TRBV6-1	-	CASSELPPGARGYTF
TRBJ2-7	TRBV5-4	TRBD1	CASSLGTGSEQYF
TRBJ2-2	TRBV7-2	-	CAIDSGTGELFF
TRBJ2-5	TRBV5-1	TRBD1	CASSLIRQGARETQYF
TRBJ2-7	TRBV7-3	-	CASLGAGNYEQYF
TRBJ1-6	TRBV7-9	TRBD1	CASSSGQGRTPLHF
TRBJ2-5	TRBV11-2	TRBD2	CASSPPRSGGGGTQYF
TRBJ2-7	TRBV29-1	-	CSVEGPNYEQYF
TRBJ2-7	TRBV27	-	CASSFTRRSYEQYF
TRBJ1-5	TRBV7-8	-	CASSSLRAYSNQPQHF
TRBJ2-2	TRBV5-4	-	CASSLTGYTGELFF